Listed here is a single TCR beta chain. Exclusion followed for patients with uncontrolled infection, other autoimmune disease, pregnancy or lactation. The data derive from a study of T cells in Graves' hyperthyroidism and ophthalmopathy. It was RNA transcripts that yielded the amplified TCR beta CDR3 regions. A first-round RT-PCR of the TCR CDR3 used the HTBI primer set. TCRdb passed the multiplex PCR reads through MiXCR, listing each CDR3 protein once. The sample records around 800,000 distinct CDR3 sequences, around 38% being singletons. This CDR3 spans 13 amino acids. Deletions cut 5 bases from V and 3 bases from J, with 11 bases between. The germline V gene has CDR1 SGHTA and CDR2 FQGNSA.

This sequence originates from a man between 18 and 29 years old with Graves' hyperthyroidism. Input material: blood. This chain connects TRBV7-2 to TRBJ2-7; D remains unclear. The CDR3 DNA reads TGTGCCAGCAGCCACGGCTGGAACTACGAGCAGTACTTC. Residues: CASSHGWNYEQYF.